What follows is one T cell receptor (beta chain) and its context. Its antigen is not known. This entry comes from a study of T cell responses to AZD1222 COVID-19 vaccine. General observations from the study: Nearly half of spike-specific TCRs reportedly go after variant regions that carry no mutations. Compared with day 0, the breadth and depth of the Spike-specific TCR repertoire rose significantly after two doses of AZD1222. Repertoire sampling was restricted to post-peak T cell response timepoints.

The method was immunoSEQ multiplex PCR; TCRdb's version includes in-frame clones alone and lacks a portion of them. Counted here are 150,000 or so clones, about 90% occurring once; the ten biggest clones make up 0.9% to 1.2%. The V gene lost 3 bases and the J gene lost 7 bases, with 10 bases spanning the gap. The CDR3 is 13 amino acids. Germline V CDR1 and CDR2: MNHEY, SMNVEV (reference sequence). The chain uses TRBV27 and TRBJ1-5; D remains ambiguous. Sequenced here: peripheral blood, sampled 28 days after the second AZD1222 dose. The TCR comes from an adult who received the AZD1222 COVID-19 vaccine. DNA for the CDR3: TGTGCCAGCAGTTTGGACGCCCTACAGCCCCAGCATTTT. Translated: CASSLDALQPQHF.